The 31 T cell receptor beta chains listed next were all sequenced from one sample in a study of T cells in women clearing cervical HPV infection. The method was immunoSEQ multiplex PCR; TCRdb's version includes in-frame clones alone and lacks a portion of them. The sample holds tens of thousands of clones. The sample consisted of blood buffy coat. These receptor sequences come from a woman between 18 and 70 years old with a cervical HPV16 infection that either progressed to CIN3+ or cleared (not recorded which).

As concerns this clone: With the read ending 3 residues before the CDR3 end, the germline J gene is used to fill in that end. The chain joins TRBV19 to TRBJ2-2, with D perhaps TRBD1 (6 bases). This CDR3 spans 16 amino acids. Trimming took 4 bases from V and 6 from J, leaving 18 bases between them. Germline V CDR1 and CDR2: LNHDA, SQIVND (reference sequence). CDR3 bases read: TGTGCCAGTAGTACCAGGGACACCCGGGCGGCCGGGGAG. This sequence encodes CASSTRDTRAAGE. The CDR3 in its entirety is CASSTRDTRAAGELFF.

In regard to this clone: Read coverage stops 3 residues before the CDR3 terminus; the germline J gene supplies the remainder. The chain joins TRBV19 to TRBJ1-5, with 11 bases that match TRBD1. Germline loops: CDR1 LNHDA, CDR2 SQIVND (reference sequence). Trimming removed 6 bases from V and 5 bases from J; junction bases left unmatched: 6. CDR3 size: 15 residues. The sequenced CDR3 bases are TGTGCCAGTAGACCGGACAGGGGGCATGATCAGCCC. Translated: CASRPDRGHDQP. The whole CDR3 region reads CASRPDRGHDQPQHF.

Turning to this clone: The read falls 3 residues short of the CDR3 end, and the missing part is taken from the germline J gene. The rearrangement links TRBV18 to TRBJ1-2, with TRBD1 matching over 7 bases. Germline CDR1 KGHSH, CDR2 LQKENI. This CDR3 is 15 amino acids long. CDR3 DNA, as far as it was read: TGTGCCAGCTCACTAGGGACAGACCTCTACAATGAC. This gives the protein CASSLGTDLYND. The CDR3 in full is CASSLGTDLYNDYTF.

A remark on this clone: The sequenced fragment ends 3 residues before the CDR3 boundary, so the rest is inferred from the germline J gene. The chain uses TRBV5-5 and TRBJ2-4, with no clear D. The CDR3 has 14 amino acids. The germline CDR1 and CDR2 sequences are SGHKS and YYEKEE (reference sequence). Trimming removed 1 base at V and 0 bases at J, with 5 bases between. The sequenced part of the CDR3 DNA is TGTGCCAGCAGCTTGTTACTAGCCAAAAACATT. Its protein product is CASSLLLAKNI. In full, the CDR3 reads CASSLLLAKNIQYF. The variable domain in full, completed from reference TRBV5-5 and TRBJ2-4, reads DAGVTQSPTHLIKTRGQQVTLRCSPISGHKSVSWYQQVLGQGPQFIFQYYEKEERGRGNFPDRFSARQFPNYSSELNVNALLLGDSALYLCASSLLLAKNIQYFGAGTRLSVL.

This CDR3 reads CASSAGTTGELFF. CDR3 DNA (partial): TGTGCCAGCAGTGCCGGGACTACCGGGGAG. J is TRBJ2-2 and V is TRBV6-4; the D gene is possibly TRBD2 (6 bases). The observed sequence ends 3 residues before the CDR3 terminus, with the missing tail filled in from the germline J gene. The CDR3 length is 13 residues. Germline V CDR1 and CDR2: MRHNA, SNTAGT. Trimming removed 4 bases at V and 5 bases at J, with 8 bases between.

Of note for this clone: From the germline J gene comes the end of the CDR3, since the read stops 3 residues before it. The rearrangement joins TRBV5-5 to TRBJ1-2; 7 bases line up with TRBD1. CDR1 and CDR2 from the germline V gene are SGHKS and YYEKEE (reference sequence). The J segment lost 4 bases and the V segment lost 3 bases, leaving 6 bases of the junction unmatched. The CDR3 covers 14 residues. CDR3 sequence reads: CASSSTGISYGYTF. The covered CDR3 bases are TGTGCCAGCAGCTCGACAGGGATCTCCTATGGC.

About this clone itself: The read terminates 3 residues before the CDR3 end, so the remaining end is supplied by the germline J gene. This chain links TRBV12-3 or TRBV12-4 with TRBJ1-1; possible D gene TRBD1, 5 bases. The CDR3 spans 13 residues. V was cut by 8 bases and J by 4 bases, with 14 bases left in between. CDR3 amino acids: CASAWAGSTEAFF. Partial CDR3 DNA: TGTGCCAGCGCCTGGGCAGGGAGCACTGAA.

A word on this clone: From the germline J gene comes the end of the CDR3, since the read stops 3 residues before it. This chain joins TRBV18 and TRBJ2-2; 9 nucleotides match TRBD2. Germline V gene sequence: CDR1 KGHSH, CDR2 LQKENI. The junction had 1 base not matched to a gene; V was cut back by 1 base and J by 1 base. There are 16 residues in the CDR3. CDR3 bases read: TGTGCCAGCTCACCACGACTAGCGGAGAACACCGGGGAG. This sequence encodes CASSPRLAENTGE. The CDR3, in full, reads CASSPRLAENTGELFF. Based on the CDR3 plus reference TRBV18 and TRBJ2-2, the full variable domain is NAGVMQNPRHLVRRRGQEARLRCSPMKGHSHVYWYRQLPEEGLKFMVYLQKENIIDESGMPKERFSAEFPKEGPSILRIQQVVRGDSAAYFCASSPRLAENTGELFFGEGSRLTVL.

Regarding this clone: Read data end 3 residues before the CDR3 end; the end is taken from the germline J gene. The rearrangement joins TRBV19 to TRBJ2-5, with 11 bases aligning to TRBD1. The germline V gene encodes CDR1 LNHDA and CDR2 SQIVND (reference sequence). V lost 5 bases to trimming and J lost 5 bases; unmatched junction nucleotides: 7. The CDR3 runs to 15 residues. CDR3 bases read: TGTGCCAGTAGTTCGCGGACAGGGGGCTCGGAGACC. It encodes CASSSRTGGSET. The whole CDR3 region reads CASSSRTGGSETQYF.

On this clone itself: The read is 3 residues too short to cover the CDR3 end, so that end is filled in from the germline J gene. This rearrangement joins TRBV7-9 to TRBJ2-2; no definite D call. Germline CDR1 SEHNR, CDR2 FQNEAQ (reference sequence). This CDR3 spans 15 amino acids. Deletions cut 3 bases from V and 3 bases from J, with 11 bases between. CDR3 DNA, as far as it was read: TGTGCCAGCAGCTTGGTAACCGACTACACCGGGGAG. Translating gives CASSLVTDYTGE. The full CDR3 protein reads CASSLVTDYTGELFF.

As for this clone: Coverage ceases 3 residues before the CDR3 finishes, and the germline J gene fills in the end. The V gene is TRBV2, the J gene TRBJ2-4, with TRBD1 matching over 9 bases. CDR1 is SNHLY, CDR2 FYNNEI, per germline. V lost 9 bases, J lost 5 bases, and 5 bases stayed unmatched. CDR3 length: 13 residues. Incomplete CDR3 DNA: TGTGCCAGGGCTAGACAGGGGGAAAACATT. It specifies CARARQGENI. The CDR3 in its entirety is CARARQGENIQYF.

In regard to this clone: From the germline J gene comes the end of the CDR3, since the read stops 3 residues before it. The rearrangement links TRBV7-2 to TRBJ2-7; D is uncertain. This CDR3 region has 13 residues. V dropped 0 bases and J dropped 2 bases, with 5 bases sitting between them. Germline CDR1 reads SGHTA; CDR2 reads FQGNSA. The CDR3 bases that were read are TGTGCCAGCAGCTTAGCGCCAGCCTACGAG. Its protein is CASSLAPAYE. The complete CDR3 sequence is CASSLAPAYEQYF.

As for this clone: Read data end 3 residues before the CDR3 end; the end is taken from the germline J gene. The chain employs TRBV6-2 or TRBV6-3 and TRBJ1-5, with 7 bases matching TRBD1. V dropped 7 bases and J dropped 0; count of bases not matched to a gene: 6. The germline V gene encodes CDR1 MNHEY and CDR2 SVGEGT. The CDR3 has 15 residues. This chain's CDR3 is CASTNTGVSNQPQHF. CDR3 DNA (partial): TGTGCCAGCACCAACACAGGGGTTAGCAATCAGCCC.

The covered CDR3 bases are TGTGCCAGCCGACTATACAATGAG. Its protein is CASRLYNE. The full CDR3 reads CASRLYNEQFF. The chain links TRBV5-5 to TRBJ2-1; D is possibly TRBD2 (5 bases). The sequenced fragment ends 3 residues before the CDR3 boundary, so the rest is inferred from the germline J gene. V was cut by 7 bases and J by 4 bases, with 6 bases left in between. The CDR3 loop spans 11 amino acids. Germline CDR1 is SGHKS and CDR2 is YYEKEE (reference sequence).

As to this clone: The read finishes 3 residues shy of the CDR3 end, and the germline J gene is used to complete it. The chain is built from TRBV10-3 and TRBJ1-1; D is perhaps TRBD1 (5 bases). Germline V gene lookup returns CDR1 ENHRY and CDR2 SYGVKD. V was clipped by 2 bases and J by 2 bases, with 9 bases between them. This CDR3 contains 14 residues. Partial CDR3 DNA: TGTGCCATCAGTGAGGCAGGGCAAAACACTGAA. Translating gives CAISEAGQNTE. The CDR3 as a whole reads CAISEAGQNTEAFF.

About this clone: The CDR3 end falls 3 residues outside the read, so it is completed with the germline J gene. This rearrangement joins TRBV7-3 to TRBJ2-2; D is unresolved. The CDR3 is made up of 13 amino acids. V gave up 5 bases and J gave up 6 bases, with 10 bases separating them. Germline V CDR1 and CDR2: SGHTA, FQGTGA. The CDR3 sequence is CASSLRKAGELFF. CDR3 bases read: TGTGCCAGCAGCCTTCGTAAGGCCGGGGAG.

Comments on this clone: The read stops 3 residues short of the end of the CDR3; the missing end is completed from the germline J gene. V gene TRBV7-9 combines with J gene TRBJ1-1, with D unresolved. CDR3 size: 13 residues. With 5 bases removed from V and 4 bases from J, the gap between germline ends came to 11 bases. Germline CDR1 is SEHNR and CDR2 is FQNEAQ (reference sequence). The covered CDR3 bases are TGTGCCAGCAGCCTTGAGCTTGGCACTGAA. Encoded protein: CASSLELGTE. The complete CDR3 reads CASSLELGTEAFF. Supplemented by reference TRBV7-9 and TRBJ1-1, the full variable domain reads DTGVSQNPRHKITKRGQNVTFRCDPISEHNRLYWYRQTLGQGPEFLTYFQNEAQLEKSRLLSDRFSAERPKGSFSTLEIQRTEQGDSAMYLCASSLELGTEAFFGQGTRLTVV.

With respect to this clone: The CDR3 extends 3 residues past the end of the read, so its final part is completed from the germline J gene. V and J are TRBV4-2 and TRBJ2-1; the match to TRBD1 covers 9 bases. This CDR3 region has 16 residues. Trimming at V came to 1 base and at J to 3 bases, leaving 4 bases not matched to a gene. Germline CDR1 is LGHNA and CDR2 is YNFKEQ. CDR3 in amino acids: CASSQVDRGSYNEQFF. The part of the CDR3 DNA that was read is TGTGCCAGCAGCCAAGTCGACAGGGGGAGCTACAATGAG.

The covered CDR3 bases are TGTGCCAGCAGCTTTGGAGGGGGCGGGATGGGCAATCAGCCC. It yields the protein CASSFGGGGMGNQP. The entire CDR3 is CASSFGGGGMGNQPQHF. The chain employs TRBV13 and TRBJ1-5; 7 bases align to TRBD1. The read halts 3 residues ahead of the CDR3 end, with the missing end drawn from the germline J gene. The junction had 10 bases not matched to a gene; V was cut back by 3 bases and J by 2 bases. Germline assignment: CDR1 PRHDT and CDR2 FYEKMQ (reference sequence). There are 17 residues in the CDR3.

Points on this clone: The read ends 3 residues early relative to the CDR3; the germline J gene fills the gap. This chain uses TRBV7-6 with TRBJ1-2; 7 nucleotides agree with TRBD1. The CDR3 spans 13 residues. Trimming removed 5 bases from V and 2 bases from J; junction bases left unmatched: 2. Per germline, CDR1 SGHVS and CDR2 FNYEAQ. CDR3 region: CASSPDRNYGYTF. CDR3 bases read: TGTGCCAGCAGCCCGGACAGGAACTATGGC. The whole variable domain, filled in from reference TRBV7-6 and TRBJ1-2, reads GAGVSQSPRYKVTKRGQDVALRCDPISGHVSLYWYRQALGQGPEFLTYFNYEAQQDKSGLPNDRFSAERPEGSISTLTIQRTEQRDSAMYRCASSPDRNYGYTFGSGTRLTVV.

Note on this clone: The missing CDR3 end, 3 residues past where the read stops, is filled in from the germline J gene. This chain connects TRBV28 to TRBJ2-2; 9 bases line up with TRBD1. CDR1 MDHEN and CDR2 SYDVKM come from the germline V gene. Trimming took 6 bases from V and 6 from J; bases not matched to a gene: 20. The CDR3 is 19 residues long. CDR3 region: CASSPWDRDKFNVPGELFF. The DNA read from the CDR3 is TGTGCCAGCAGCCCTTGGGACAGGGATAAGTTTAATGTCCCCGGGGAG.

In the case of this clone: The CDR3 end falls 3 residues outside the read, so it is completed with the germline J gene. The genes are TRBV5-1 and TRBJ2-7, with 7 bases lining up with TRBD1. Germline V gene data show CDR1 as SGHRS and CDR2 as YFSETQ. This CDR3 is built from 15 residues. V was pared by 0 bases and J by 5 bases, with 8 bases of the junction left unmatched. The sequenced CDR3 bases are TGCGCCAGCAGCTTGGGGATAGGGGGCGAGGACGAG. It is translated as CASSLGIGGEDE. The whole CDR3 protein reads CASSLGIGGEDEQYF.

In regard to this clone: Coverage ceases 3 residues before the CDR3 finishes, and the germline J gene fills in the end. J is TRBJ1-4 and V is TRBV6-2 or TRBV6-3; the match to TRBD1 covers 9 bases. This CDR3 comprises 13 residues. J was trimmed by 8 bases and V by 7 bases; bases with no gene match: 5. From germline, CDR1 is MNHEY and CDR2 SVGEGT. The CDR3 DNA, read in part, is TGTGCCAGCACCCGGGACAGGGTGGAAAAA. Amino acid sequence: CASTRDRVEK. The complete CDR3 sequence is CASTRDRVEKLFF.

Concerning this clone itself: From the germline J gene comes the end of the CDR3, since the read stops 3 residues before it. The rearrangement links TRBV6-2 or TRBV6-3 to TRBJ2-7; D gene ambiguous. Trimming pared 5 bases from V and 6 bases from J, leaving 14 bases between. The CDR3 has 13 residues. Germline V gene sequence: CDR1 MNHEY, CDR2 SVGEGT. CDR3 DNA (partial): TGTGCCAGCAGTCCCTTAAGGGCAGGCGAG. Protein sequence: CASSPLRAGE. The entire CDR3 protein reads CASSPLRAGEQYF.

Of note for this clone: The read ends 3 residues early relative to the CDR3; the germline J gene fills the gap. The chain joins TRBV3-1 (or the pseudogene TRBV3-2) to TRBJ2-7; perhaps TRBD1 as D (5 bases). This CDR3 has 15 amino acids. V dropped 0 bases and J dropped 1 base, with 10 bases sitting between them. Germline values: CDR1 LGHDT, CDR2 YNNKEL (reference sequence). The CDR3 DNA, read in part, is TGTGCCAGCAGCCAAGATTGGGGCCAGTCCTACGAG. Its translation is CASSQDWGQSYE. The complete CDR3 sequence is CASSQDWGQSYEQYF.

For this clone: The observed sequence ends 3 residues before the CDR3 terminus, with the missing tail filled in from the germline J gene. The chain combines TRBV18 with TRBJ2-5; TRBD1 aligns across 10 bases. Germline V gives CDR1 KGHSH, CDR2 LQKENI. The ends lost 2 bases at V and 7 bases at J; junction bases unmatched: 10. The CDR3 covers 16 residues. This CDR3 is CASSPSTGGNGGTQYF. The covered CDR3 bases are TGTGCCAGCTCACCATCGACAGGGGGCAATGGAGGGACC.

Considering frequency, this clone is medium-sized. Sequencing ends 3 residues short of the CDR3 end; the germline J gene provides the rest. Different DNA sequences within this sample yield the same CDR3. This chain connects TRBV18 to TRBJ2-5, with 8 bases aligning to TRBD1. The CDR3 has 13 amino acids. V shed 6 bases and J 4 bases; nucleotides not matched to a gene: 4. Germline V gene sequence: CDR1 KGHSH, CDR2 LQKENI. CDR3 sequence: CASSPGQGETQYF. CDR3 bases read: TGTGCCAGCTCGCCCGGACAGGGAGAGACC.

As regards this clone: The CDR3 goes on 3 residues after the read ends, and that part is filled in from the germline J gene. V and J are TRBV2 and TRBJ1-1, with 7 bases aligning to TRBD1. The CDR3 is made up of 13 amino acids. The germline CDR1 and CDR2 sequences are SNHLY and FYNNEI. The CDR3 reads CASEDRRMGGAFF. The sequenced part of the CDR3 DNA is TGTGCCAGTGAGGACAGGCGCATGGGGGGA.

On this clone itself: Read data end 3 residues before the CDR3 end; the end is taken from the germline J gene. V gene TRBV28 combines with J gene TRBJ2-7, with D tentatively TRBD1 (6 bases). Per the germline V gene, CDR1 is MDHEN and CDR2 is SYDVKM. The germline V and J ends were trimmed by 5 bases and 4 bases, with 18 bases remaining between them. This CDR3 is 15 amino acids long. CDR3 residues: CASSRVRGRGYEQYF. CDR3 bases read: TGTGCCAGCAGTCGCGTCAGGGGACGGGGTTACGAG.

Remarks on this clone: With the read ending 3 residues before the CDR3 end, the germline J gene is used to fill in that end. The chain joins TRBV7-6 to TRBJ1-2, with 10 bases fitting TRBD1. CDR1 is SGHVS, CDR2 FNYEAQ, per germline. This CDR3 has 15 residues. CDR3 amino acids: CASSSDRDRGSGYTF. CDR3 DNA (partial): TGTGCCAGCAGCTCAGACCGGGACAGGGGCAGCGGC.

Points on this clone: The CDR3 extends 3 residues past the end of the read, so its final part is completed from the germline J gene. The chain recombines TRBV20-1 with TRBJ2-1; 11 positions agree with TRBD2. V lost 0 bases and J lost 7; bases outside the gene matches: 8. Germline assignment: CDR1 DFQATT and CDR2 SNEGSKA (reference sequence). The length of the CDR3 is 16 residues. The chain's CDR3 is CSARDALAGDRNEQFF. The CDR3 DNA, read in part, is TGCAGTGCTAGAGATGCACTAGCGGGAGATCGGAATGAG.